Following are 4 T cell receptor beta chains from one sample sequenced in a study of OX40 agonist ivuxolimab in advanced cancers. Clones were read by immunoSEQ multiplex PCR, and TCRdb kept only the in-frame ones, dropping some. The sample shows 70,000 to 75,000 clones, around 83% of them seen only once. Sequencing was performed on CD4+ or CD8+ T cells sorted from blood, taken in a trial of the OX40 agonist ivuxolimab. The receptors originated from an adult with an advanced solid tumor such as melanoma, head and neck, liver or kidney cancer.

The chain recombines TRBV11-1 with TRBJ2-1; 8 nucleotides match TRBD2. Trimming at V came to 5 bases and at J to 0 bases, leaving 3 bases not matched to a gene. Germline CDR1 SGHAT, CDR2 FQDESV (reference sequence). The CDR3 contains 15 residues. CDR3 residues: CASSASGSSYNEQFF. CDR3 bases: TGTGCCAGCAGCGCCAGCGGGAGCTCCTACAATGAGCAGTTCTTC.

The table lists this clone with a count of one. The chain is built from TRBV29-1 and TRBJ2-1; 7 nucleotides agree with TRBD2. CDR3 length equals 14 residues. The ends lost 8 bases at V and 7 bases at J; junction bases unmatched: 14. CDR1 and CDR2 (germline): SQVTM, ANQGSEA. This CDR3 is CSTNGAGVGNEQFF. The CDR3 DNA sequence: TGCAGCACTAACGGGGCGGGAGTTGGGAATGAGCAGTTCTTC.

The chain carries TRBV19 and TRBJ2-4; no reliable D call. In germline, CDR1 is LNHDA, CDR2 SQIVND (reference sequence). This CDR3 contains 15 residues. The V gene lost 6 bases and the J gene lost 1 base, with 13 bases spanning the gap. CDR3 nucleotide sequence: TGTGCCAGTAGAGATCTCCCGTCCGCCAAAAACATTCAGTACTTC. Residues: CASRDLPSAKNIQYF.

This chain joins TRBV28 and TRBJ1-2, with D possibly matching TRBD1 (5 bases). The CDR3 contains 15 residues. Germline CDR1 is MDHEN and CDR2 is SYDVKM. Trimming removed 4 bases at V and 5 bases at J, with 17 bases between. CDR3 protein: CASSSEGASWYGYTF. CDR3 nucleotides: TGTGCCAGCAGTTCAGAAGGGGCGAGTTGGTATGGCTACACCTTC.